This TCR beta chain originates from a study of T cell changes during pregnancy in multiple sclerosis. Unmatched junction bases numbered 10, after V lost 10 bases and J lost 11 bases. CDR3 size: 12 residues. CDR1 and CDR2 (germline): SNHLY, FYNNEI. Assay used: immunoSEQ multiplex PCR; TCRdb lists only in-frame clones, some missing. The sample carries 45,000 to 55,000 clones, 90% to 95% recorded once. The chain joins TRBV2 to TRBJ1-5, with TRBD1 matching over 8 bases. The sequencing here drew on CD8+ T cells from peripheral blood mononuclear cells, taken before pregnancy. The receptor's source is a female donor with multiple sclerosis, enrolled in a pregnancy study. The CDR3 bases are TGTGCCACCCGGGACAGGAAAAGGACCCAGCATTTT. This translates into CATRDRKRTQHF.